These 20 T cell receptor beta chains were sequenced from one sample in a study of blood T cell repertoires in COVID-19. Some clones are missing from TCRdb's copy, which holds only in-frame ones; the method was immunoSEQ multiplex PCR. This sample has 300,000 to 500,000 clones, with 70% to 90% found just once. The source material was PBMCs or T cells enriched from blood (not recorded which). The receptors originated from a woman in her twenties or thirties with acute COVID-19.

J is TRBJ1-5 and V is TRBV12-3 or TRBV12-4; D is undetermined. The CDR3 length is 13 residues. V was cut by 5 bases and J by 6 bases, with 11 bases left in between. The CDR3 loop is CASSPGWGQPQHF. CDR3 in DNA: TGTGCCAGCAGTCCGGGGTGGGGTCAGCCCCAGCATTTT.

The CDR3 loop is CASSRQGYSYEQYF. For the CDR3, the DNA is TGTGCCAGCAGCCGACAGGGGTACTCCTACGAGCAGTACTTC. V is TRBV13 and J is TRBJ2-7, with 8 bases that match TRBD1. Germline V gene data show CDR1 as PRHDT and CDR2 as FYEKMQ (reference sequence). J gave up 0 bases and V 5 bases, and 3 bases lay outside the gene matches. There are 14 residues in the CDR3.

This clone has only one observation. The chain recombines TRBV9 with TRBJ2-3, with a tentative D call TRBD1 (7 bases). V gave up 2 bases and J gave up 8 bases, with 18 bases separating them. This CDR3 contains 15 residues. CDR1 and CDR2 from the germline V gene are SGDLS and YYNGEE. CDR3 nucleotide sequence: TGTGCCAGCAGCGTCCTCCGGGACAGCGGGTTTACGCAGTATTTT. Its translation is CASSVLRDSGFTQYF.

The chain combines TRBV9 with TRBJ1-2, with TRBD1 matching 11 bases. This CDR3 region has 16 residues. V dropped 5 bases and J dropped 8; count of bases not matched to a gene: 14. Looked up from germline, CDR1 is SGDLS and CDR2 is YYNGEE. The DNA of the CDR3 is TGTGCCAGCAGTGTTGGGACAGGGGGTGACAATGACGGCTACACCTTC. Its protein product is CASSVGTGGDNDGYTF.

This rearrangement joins TRBV27 to TRBJ2-3; 7 bases line up with TRBD2. After removal of 4 bases from V and 1 base from J, the junction contained 8 bases not matched to a gene. This CDR3 is built from 16 residues. CDR1 MNHEY and CDR2 SMNVEV come from the germline V gene (reference sequence). CDR3 nucleotides: TGTGCCAGCAGTTCCCTAGCGGCGACCGGCACAGATACGCAGTATTTT. Translation: CASSSLAATGTDTQYF.

CDR3 bases: TGTGCCAGTAGTACGACAGGCAATCAGCCCCAGCATTTT. It specifies CASSTTGNQPQHF. The gene calls are TRBV19 and TRBJ1-5, with D possibly TRBD1 on 5 matching bases. The V gene's germline CDR1 is LNHDA and CDR2 SQIVND (reference sequence). V was pared by 4 bases and J by 2 bases, with 6 bases between. The CDR3 length is 13 residues.

CDR3 bases: TGTGCCAGCAGCTTAGTTCAGGATAACTATGGCTACACCTTC. Translated, it gives CASSLVQDNYGYTF. This rearrangement joins TRBV7-8 to TRBJ1-2; no reliable D call. V was shortened by 1 base and J by 1 base, with 7 bases between the two germline ends. The CDR3 sequence is 14 residues long. Per germline, CDR1 SGHVS and CDR2 FQNEAQ.

The J gene is TRBJ2-4, the V gene TRBV3-1 (or the pseudogene TRBV3-2), with D possibly matching TRBD1 (5 bases). V was shortened by 1 base and J by 0 bases, with 10 bases between the two germline ends. The CDR3 sequence is 16 residues long. Germline CDR1 and CDR2: LGHDT and YNNKEL (reference sequence). The CDR3 loop reads CASSQGRVLAKNIQYF. The CDR3 DNA reads TGTGCCAGCAGCCAAGGCAGGGTCCTAGCCAAAAACATTCAGTACTTC.

The genes are TRBV24-1 and TRBJ2-7; D perhaps matches TRBD2 (6 bases). CDR1 and CDR2 (germline): KGHDR, SFDVKD. This CDR3 contains 15 residues. The V end was cut by 4 bases, the J end by 1 base, with 13 bases between. CDR3 bases: TGTGCCACCAGTGAGGGGACTTATGGATCCTACGAGCAGTACTTC. Residues: CATSEGTYGSYEQYF.

The gene calls are TRBV7-2 and TRBJ2-1; D not resolved. The germline V gene encodes CDR1 SGHTA and CDR2 FQGNSA. V was shortened by 3 bases and J by 7 bases, with 7 bases between the two germline ends. The CDR3 runs to 12 residues. CDR3 protein: CASSFSMNEQFF. DNA for the CDR3: TGTGCCAGCAGCTTTTCTATGAATGAGCAGTTCTTC.

This sequence joins TRBV19 and TRBJ1-4, with D unclear. Germline loops: CDR1 LNHDA, CDR2 SQIVND (reference sequence). Deletions cut 10 bases from V and 7 bases from J, with 19 bases between. CDR3 length equals 14 residues. The CDR3 protein is CATERRRGGEKLFF. The CDR3 region has the DNA TGTGCCACCGAGCGAAGGCGAGGCGGTGAAAAACTGTTTTTT.

This sequence joins TRBV5-1 and TRBJ2-7; 9 bases line up with TRBD2. The junction had 3 bases not matched to a gene; V was cut back by 4 bases and J by 4 bases. The length of the CDR3 is 13 residues. The germline V gene encodes CDR1 SGHRS and CDR2 YFSETQ. The CDR3, as DNA: TGCGCCAGCAGCAATCTAGCGGGGTACGAGCAGTACTTC. Its protein product is CASSNLAGYEQYF.

The chain combines TRBV7-2 with TRBJ1-6; D ambiguous. V shed 1 base and J shed 10 bases, with 11 bases lying between them. The CDR3 is 14 amino acids. CDR1 and CDR2 from the germline V gene are SGHTA and FQGNSA. CDR3 sequence (DNA): TGTGCCAGCAGCTTAGGGGCCCTGCCCTCACCCCTCCACTTT. Translating it yields CASSLGALPSPLHF.

The rearrangement joins TRBV5-1 to TRBJ2-1, with TRBD1 matching 9 bases. The trim removed 4 bases at V and 8 bases at J, leaving 16 bases unmatched. The germline CDR1 and CDR2 sequences are SGHRS and YFSETQ. This CDR3 has 17 residues. The CDR3 reads CASSLLNRDRVGHEQFF. The CDR3 nucleotides are TGCGCCAGCAGCCTTTTAAACCGGGACAGGGTCGGACATGAGCAGTTCTTC.

The chain uses TRBV18 and TRBJ1-2; D might be TRBD1 (5 bases). The CDR3 sequence is 13 residues long. The V end lost 3 bases, the J end lost 3 bases, and 8 bases lay between the germline ends. The germline CDR1 and CDR2 sequences are KGHSH and LQKENI. The CDR3: CASSPRVDYGYTF. CDR3 DNA: TGTGCCAGCTCACCCAGGGTCGACTATGGCTACACCTTC.

This clone appeared once. The chain employs TRBV4-1 and TRBJ1-4; D is possibly TRBD1 (5 bases). This CDR3 spans 15 amino acids. V was pared by 2 bases and J by 3 bases, with 10 bases between. Germline V gene sequence: CDR1 MGHRA, CDR2 YSYEKL. The CDR3 spells CASSQPTVANEKLFF. In DNA form, the CDR3 reads TGCGCCAGCAGCCAACCGACAGTCGCTAATGAAAAACTGTTTTTT.

This rearrangement joins TRBV15 to TRBJ1-2; no firm D call. Trimming cost V 0 bases and J 8 bases, with 10 bases left between them. CDR1 is LNHNV, CDR2 YYDKDF, per germline (reference sequence). The CDR3 sequence is 13 residues long. In DNA, the CDR3 is TGTGCCACCAGCAGAGATATTCAGAACGGCTACACCTTC. Amino acids: CATSRDIQNGYTF.

This chain joins TRBV27 and TRBJ1-1, with 7 bases identical to TRBD1. The V and J ends lost 4 bases and 0 bases, in that order; junction bases with no gene match: 2. CDR3 length: 14 residues. Germline assignment: CDR1 MNHEY and CDR2 SMNVEV (reference sequence). CDR3 DNA: TGTGCCAGCAGTTGGGACAGTCTGAACACTGAAGCTTTCTTT. This gives the protein CASSWDSLNTEAFF.

This clone is a singleton in its sample. V and J are TRBV3-1 (or the pseudogene TRBV3-2) and TRBJ2-3; 8 positions agree with TRBD2. The CDR3 has 17 residues. The germline V gene has CDR1 LGHDT and CDR2 YNNKEL (reference sequence). The V and J ends lost 2 bases and 10 bases, in that order; junction bases with no gene match: 17. CDR3 loop: CASSQPWGGGPPGSQYF. CDR3 DNA sequence: TGTGCCAGCAGCCAACCCTGGGGCGGGGGGCCCCCAGGGTCGCAGTATTTT.

The chain joins TRBV7-9 to TRBJ1-4; D is unclear. Germline CDR1 is SEHNR and CDR2 is FQNEAQ (reference sequence). V was cut by 2 bases and J by 8 bases, with 12 bases left in between. The CDR3 is 14 residues long. CDR3 bases: TGTGCCAGCAGCTTATATGGAGGAGGGGAAAAACTGTTTTTT. Protein product: CASSLYGGGEKLFF.